Shown below are 25 T cell receptor beta chains from a single sample sequenced in a study of blood T cells in healthy people across ages (dated by TCRdb to the mid-2010s). Library generation was performed with 5' RACE. For sequencing, an Illumina HiSeq 2500 was employed. A second PCR of roughly 7 to 11 cycles was performed with a sample-barcoded 5' primer and a J-beta primer mix. The raw public reads went through TCRdb reprocessing: fastp at Q25, MiXCR clone calling, in-frame beta chains kept. Rows with one shared CDR3 protein collapse into an entry with the most common genes and DNA. For this sample there are about 970,000 distinct CDR3 sequences; roughly 47% appear just once. Roughly a fifth of the sample goes to the ten largest clones. Sample: blood. The receptors derive from a woman aged 60-75 years in good health.

Points on this clonotype: Compared with germline, one end of the junction differs, possibly owing to a read error. The V and J genes are TRBV27 and TRBJ2-7; no reliable D call. The CDR3 length is 15 residues. Germline V gene lookup returns CDR1 MNHEY and CDR2 SMNVEV (reference sequence). The CDR3 region is CASSQKGPPPYEQHF. The CDR3 DNA reads TGTGCCAGCAGTCAAAAGGGTCCCCCACCCTACGAGCAGCACTTC.

The chain combines TRBV4-1 with TRBJ2-7; 9 positions agree with TRBD2. CDR3 length: 17 amino acids. CDR1 MGHRA and CDR2 YSYEKL come from the germline V gene. The trim removed 0 bases at V and 2 bases at J, leaving 8 bases unmatched. This CDR3 is CASSQDPPSGTTYEQYF. The CDR3 nucleotides are TGCGCCAGCAGCCAAGATCCCCCTAGCGGGACTACCTACGAGCAGTACTTC.

V gene TRBV30 combines with J gene TRBJ2-7; TRBD1 matches 7 bases. V lost 0 bases, J lost 2 bases, and 10 bases stayed unmatched. The germline gives CDR1 GTSNPN, CDR2 SVGIG (reference sequence). CDR3 size: 16 residues. The CDR3 DNA reads TGTGCCTGGAGTGTCGCCGGGACAGCCATTACCTACGAGCAGTACTTC. Translated, it gives CAWSVAGTAITYEQYF. Together with reference TRBV30 and TRBJ2-7, the CDR3 gives the full variable domain: SQTIHQWPATLVQPVGSPLSLECTVEGTSNPNLYWYRQAAGRGLQLLFYSVGIGQISSEVPQNLSASRPQDRQFILSSKKLLLSDSGFYLCAWSVAGTAITYEQYFGPGTRLTVT.

V usage is TRBV27 and J usage is TRBJ2-1; the D is unclear. The J call may be faulty, since TRBJ2-7 better matches the DNA end. In germline, CDR1 is MNHEY, CDR2 SMNVEV (reference sequence). This CDR3 is built from 12 residues. CDR3 sequence reads: CASIGSGYEQYF. Written as DNA, the CDR3 is TGTGCCAGCATCGGGTCCGGGTACGAGCAGTACTTC.

The chain couples TRBV7-9 to TRBJ2-5; D gene unclear. Per germline, CDR1 SEHNR and CDR2 FQNEAQ (reference sequence). The germline V and J ends were trimmed by 5 bases and 3 bases, with 10 bases remaining between them. The CDR3 runs to 13 residues. CDR3 region: CASSTGPKETQYF. The CDR3 region has the DNA TGTGCCAGCAGCACCGGGCCCAAAGAGACCCAGTACTTC.

This clonotype was seen only a few times. CDR3 loop: CSAQERVEQYF. CDR3 sequence (DNA): TGCAGTGCTCAAGAGCGGGTCGAGCAGTACTTC. The chain links TRBV20-1 to TRBJ2-7; tentative D call: TRBD2 (6 bases). CDR1 is DFQATT, CDR2 SNEGSKA, per germline (reference sequence). V was cut by 5 bases and J by 6 bases, with 11 bases left in between. This CDR3 is 11 amino acids long.

The chain carries TRBV5-1 and TRBJ2-1; D possibly uses TRBD1 or TRBD2 (5 bases each). V shed 4 bases and J shed 0 bases, with 14 bases lying between them. The germline V gene has CDR1 SGHRS and CDR2 YFSETQ. The CDR3 has 16 amino acids. CDR3 protein: CASSLGTPGSYNEQFF. CDR3 in DNA: TGCGCCAGCAGCCTCGGGACGCCGGGCTCCTACAATGAGCAGTTCTTC.

This clonotype was found a few times. This chain links TRBV4-1 with TRBJ1-2; perhaps TRBD1 as D (5 bases). Germline V gives CDR1 MGHRA, CDR2 YSYEKL. V was trimmed by 0 bases and J by 5 bases, leaving 13 bases between them. This CDR3 contains 15 residues. The CDR3 sequence is CASSQEEIGAYGYTF. CDR3 coding DNA: TGCGCCAGCAGCCAAGAAGAAATAGGGGCATATGGCTACACCTTC.

Details on this clonotype: The germline gene is not matched at one end of the junction; a read error may be the cause. V usage is TRBV28 and J usage is TRBJ2-7, with TRBD1 matching over 10 bases. This CDR3 has 15 residues. Germline CDR1 reads MDHEN; CDR2 reads SYDVKM. The DNA for the CDR3 is TGTGCCAGCAGTTCACCAAGACAGGGGGCCTACGAGAAGTACTTC. Its translation is CASSSPRQGAYEKYF.

The chain combines TRBV15 with TRBJ2-1; D is unresolved. V was pared by 7 bases and J by 10 bases, with 14 bases between. This CDR3 is built from 12 residues. Looked up from germline, CDR1 is LNHNV and CDR2 is YYDKDF (reference sequence). CDR3 amino acids: CATKAGLREQFF. The CDR3 nucleotides are TGTGCCACCAAGGCAGGCCTCCGGGAGCAGTTCTTC.

The J gene is TRBJ1-2, the V gene TRBV7-8; 7 bases fit TRBD1. The V gene's germline CDR1 is SGHVS and CDR2 FQNEAQ. V lost 3 bases, J lost 6 bases, and 10 bases stayed unmatched. This CDR3 has 15 amino acids. The CDR3 DNA is TGTGCCAGCAGCTTGACTGTAAACGACAGGGATGGCTACACCTTC. Protein: CASSLTVNDRDGYTF.

A single count supports this clonotype. The rearrangement uses TRBV21-1 and TRBJ1-6; the table's D call, TRBD1, was not checked against the DNA. TRBV21-1 is a known pseudogene. CDR3 size: 13 residues. As DNA, the CDR3 is TGTGCCAGCAGTCCCGTTGGGGATTCACCCCTCCACTTT. Translating it yields CASSPVGDSPLHF.

This sequence joins TRBV7-2 and TRBJ2-3, with D possibly being TRBD1 or TRBD2 (6 bases each). The CDR3 runs 16 residues. CDR1 SGHTA and CDR2 FQGNSA come from the germline V gene. Trimming removed 4 bases from V and 2 bases from J, with 16 bases in between. CDR3 nucleotide sequence: TGTGCCAGCAGCTGGCCTAAGGGGGGTAACACAGATACGCAGTATTTT. The encoded protein is CASSWPKGGNTDTQYF.

The gene calls are TRBV15 and TRBJ2-4, with TRBD2 matching 7 bases. Germline trimming cut 5 bases from V and 7 bases from J; bases unmatched to any gene: 11. This CDR3 is 15 amino acids long. The V gene's germline CDR1 is LNHNV and CDR2 YYDKDF (reference sequence). CDR3: CATSHPGEGGNIQYF. The CDR3 DNA reads TGTGCCACCAGCCATCCCGGGGAGGGTGGGAACATTCAGTACTTC. The full variable domain, rest sourced from reference TRBV15 and TRBJ2-4, is DAMVIQNPRYQVTQFGKPVTLSCSQTLNHNVMYWYQQKSSQAPKLLFHYYDKDFNNEADTPDNFQSRRPNTSFCFLDIRSPGLGDTAMYLCATSHPGEGGNIQYFGAGTRLSVL.

This clonotype was detected only a few times. This chain links TRBV28 with TRBJ1-5, with a tentative D call TRBD1 (5 bases). Trimming cost V 11 bases and J 3 bases, with 17 bases left between them. The germline CDR1 and CDR2 sequences are MDHEN and SYDVKM. The CDR3 totals 14 residues. DNA for the CDR3: TGTGCCTCTACGGCCTGGGGGGACAATCAGCCCCAGCATTTT. Translation: CASTAWGDNQPQHF.

This clonotype was picked up one time. The chain is built from TRBV24-1 and TRBJ2-3; 13 nucleotides align to TRBD2. CDR3 length: 17 amino acids. CDR1 and CDR2 (germline): KGHDR, SFDVKD. V was clipped by 7 bases and J by 4 bases; unmatched bases: 10. The DNA for the CDR3 is TGTGCCACCAGCCCGGGACTAGCGGGAAAGGGCCCAGATACGCAGTATTTT. Translated: CATSPGLAGKGPDTQYF.

This chain links TRBV6-5 with TRBJ2-7, with D perhaps given as TRBD1 or TRBD2 (5 bases each). Germline CDR1 MNHEY, CDR2 SVGAGI. Trimming took 4 bases from V and 7 from J, leaving 14 bases between them. CDR3 length equals 13 residues. The CDR3 region is CASSFGTGAEQYF. CDR3 sequence (DNA): TGTGCCAGCAGTTTTGGGACCGGTGCGGAGCAGTACTTC.

The chain has TRBV28 and TRBJ2-7; D remains unclear. The CDR3 extends over 14 amino acids. V was clipped by 2 bases and J by 2 bases, with 10 bases between them. The germline CDR1 and CDR2 sequences are MDHEN and SYDVKM. Here the CDR3 reads CASSLDREPYEQYF. The DNA for the CDR3 is TGTGCCAGCAGTTTAGACCGAGAACCCTACGAGCAGTACTTC.

This clonotype has only a few counts. Here the CDR3 reads CATDRAGTEAFF. The CDR3 DNA is TGTGCCACGGACAGGGCTGGCACTGAAGCTTTCTTT. The V and J genes are TRBV6-6 and TRBJ1-1; 8 bases fit TRBD1. Per germline, CDR1 MNHNY and CDR2 SVGAGI (reference sequence). This CDR3 contains 12 residues. V lost 10 bases to trimming and J lost 4 bases; unmatched junction nucleotides: 5.

The genes are TRBV20-1 and TRBJ2-7; tentative D call: TRBD2 (6 bases). There are 16 residues in the CDR3. The germline gives CDR1 DFQATT, CDR2 SNEGSKA (reference sequence). V lost 0 bases to trimming and J lost 5 bases, with 20 bases between them. Written as DNA, the CDR3 is TGCAGTGCTAGAGATCGGTATGGAGGGTGGGGTGACGAGCAGTACTTC. Protein product: CSARDRYGGWGDEQYF.

This CDR3 reads CASSYSVLAPYNEQFF. CDR3 nucleotides: TGTGCCAGCAGTTACTCGGTACTAGCGCCCTACAATGAGCAGTTCTTC. The rearrangement uses TRBV6-5 and TRBJ2-1, with 7 bases that match TRBD2. Germline CDR1 and CDR2: MNHEY and SVGAGI. The CDR3 runs to 16 residues. The J segment lost 2 bases and the V segment lost 0 bases, leaving 4 bases of the junction unmatched.

This clonotype was found a few times. The genes are TRBV29-1 and TRBJ1-2; D uncertain. Per the germline V gene, CDR1 is SQVTM and CDR2 is ANQGSEA. Trimming cost V 7 bases and J 6 bases, with 15 bases left between them. The CDR3 runs 12 residues. CDR3 bases: TGCAGCGCCGGCGAGGGCGTTAATGGCTACACCTTC. Its protein is CSAGEGVNGYTF.

The J gene is TRBJ2-4, the V gene TRBV7-9; a weak D match, TRBD1 (6 bases). V gave up 3 bases and J gave up 6 bases, with 12 bases separating them. Germline V gene data show CDR1 as SEHNR and CDR2 as FQNEAQ (reference sequence). The CDR3 has 14 amino acids. The CDR3 coding sequence is TGTGCCAGCAGCTTGACTGTGACAGGAAACATTCAGTACTTC. This codes for CASSLTVTGNIQYF. Full variable domain (missing parts from reference TRBV7-9 and TRBJ2-4): DTGVSQNPRHKITKRGQNVTFRCDPISEHNRLYWYRQTLGQGPEFLTYFQNEAQLEKSRLLSDRFSAERPKGSFSTLEIQRTEQGDSAMYLCASSLTVTGNIQYFGAGTRLSVL.

The chain uses TRBV6-1 and TRBJ1-5; possible D gene TRBD1, 6 bases. CDR1 is MNHNS and CDR2 is SASEGT in the germline V gene. CDR3 size: 16 residues. V dropped 6 bases and J dropped 4 bases, with 19 bases sitting between them. The CDR3 spells CASRTGQLDLNQPQHF. Written as DNA, the CDR3 is TGTGCCAGCAGAACCGGACAGTTGGACCTTAATCAGCCCCAGCATTTT.

V and J are TRBV4-1 and TRBJ2-4; maybe TRBD2 (5 bases). The closer fit of TRBJ2-7 to the DNA end suggests the J call may be wrong. This CDR3 contains 14 residues. Per germline, CDR1 MGHRA and CDR2 YSYEKL. The CDR3 region is CASSQVSEAGEQYF. CDR3 sequence (DNA): TGCGCCAGCAGCCAAGTGTCGGAGGCGGGCGAGCAGTACTTC.